This T cell receptor (beta chain) comes out of a study of shared clonotypes between healthy human individuals. General study points: Against clonotypes common to all four donors, non-shared ones had lower generation probabilities. A limitation of the genetic and exposure-history diversity represented arose from few donors. The study sampled only blood, and tissue repertoires likely differ.

V dropped 5 bases and J dropped 4 bases, with 18 bases sitting between them. This CDR3 region has 15 residues. Germline lookup yields CDR1 SGDLS and CDR2 YYNGEE. For each subset, genomic DNA was distributed in equal portions over several immunoSEQ plates. Sequencing was performed with immunoSEQ multiplex PCR; in TCRdb, only in-frame clones are kept and a portion is missing. The data hold a few million clones, with around nine tenths observed a single time. Regarding this clone: Its antigen is still unknown.

Source material: naive CD4+ T cells sorted from blood. Subset in this sample: CD45RA+ positively selected. This chain connects TRBV9 to TRBJ1-1; D perhaps matches TRBD1 (6 bases). This clonotype originated in a man younger than 35 in good health. The DNA of the CDR3 is TGTGCCAGCAGTGAACCCGGGGGGCTGGGCACTGAAGCTTTCTTT. This encodes CASSEPGGLGTEAFF.